The sequence of this T cell receptor beta chain was determined in a study of T cell responses to AZD1222 COVID-19 vaccine. As for this clone: Its antigen is not known.

TCRdb's copy holds only in-frame clones and misses some; the assay was immunoSEQ multiplex PCR. The sample has 100,000 to 150,000 clones; 80% to 90% are singletons. General study findings and limits: Most donors were white British, females outnumbered males, and clonal diversity was possibly underestimated. Unmutated regions of variants are reportedly targeted by nearly half of spike-specific TCRs. Seropositive at baseline were only six AZD1222 recipients.

CDR3 length equals 13 residues. Trimming removed 1 base at V and 5 bases at J, with 8 bases between. CDR1 is LNHDA and CDR2 is SQIVND in the germline V gene (reference sequence). Specimen: peripheral blood, collected on day 0 of AZD1222 vaccination. The chain combines TRBV19 with TRBJ1-1, with D perhaps matching TRBD1 (5 bases). The sequence came from an adult in good health. CDR3 loop: CASSIVQGTEAFF. The CDR3 DNA is TGTGCCAGTAGTATAGTTCAGGGTACTGAAGCTTTCTTT. The whole variable domain, remainder taken from reference TRBV19 and TRBJ1-1, is DGGITQSPKYLFRKEGQNVTLSCEQNLNHDAMYWYRQDPGQGLRLIYYSQIVNDFQKGDIAEGYSVSREKKESFPLTVTSAQKNPTAFYLCASSIVQGTEAFFGQGTRLTVV.